The clone carrying this T cell receptor (beta chain) was detected many times. In TCRdb, the 5' RACE reads were re-called with MiXCR into one record per CDR3 protein. This sample has about 10,000 distinct CDR3 sequences; around 4.8% occur once, and the top ten carry around 1.6%. The sample is drawn from a study of T cells after yellow fever vaccination. For the study at large: Separation of EM, EMRA, CM and Tscm memory subsets by sorting relied on CD3, CD45RA, CCR7 and CD95. General observations from the study: Within the sorted memory subsets, almost all vaccine-responding clonotypes could not be detected on day 0.

Between the trimmed V and J ends, which lost 8 bases and 4 bases, there was a span of 14 bases. This CDR3 is 14 amino acids long. From germline, CDR1 is MNHEY and CDR2 SMNVEV (reference sequence). The genes are TRBV27 and TRBJ1-4; TRBD1 is a possible D gene (5 bases). The clonotype originates from a man aged 18 to 29 who received the YFV17D yellow fever vaccine. The sample in question was PBMCs, either bulk or a sorted T-cell subset (CD4+, CD8+, memory, or dextramer-sorted; not recorded which), obtained around 14 days after the first yellow fever vaccination. The CDR3 DNA reads as TGTGCCAGCGGCCTGAGGGGAGGTAATGAAAAACTGTTTTTT. Amino acids: CASGLRGGNEKLFF.